Presented here are 8 T cell receptor beta chains from one specimen sequenced in a study of T cell responses to AZD1222 COVID-19 vaccine. Profiled with immunoSEQ multiplex PCR; TCRdb holds only in-frame clones, not every one. There are 150,000 to 200,000 clones in the sample; about 90% occur only once, and 1.1% lies in the top ten. Sequenced here: peripheral blood, sampled 28 days after the second AZD1222 dose. The receptors were sampled from an adult who received the AZD1222 COVID-19 vaccine.

By share, this clone ranks as medium-sized. The chain has TRBV6-1 and TRBJ2-5, with TRBD2 matching over 12 bases. CDR1 is MNHNS, CDR2 SASEGT, per germline. J was trimmed by 2 bases and V by 2 bases; bases with no gene match: 0. The CDR3 sequence is 15 residues long. CDR3 sequence (DNA): TGTGCCAGCAGTGAACTAGCGGGGGGGCAAGAGACCCAGTACTTC. This sequence encodes CASSELAGGQETQYF.

This sequence joins TRBV2 and TRBJ1-1; maybe TRBD1 (6 bases). Germline CDR1 and CDR2: SNHLY and FYNNEI. V was cut by 6 bases and J by 1 base, with 15 bases left in between. This CDR3 has 15 residues. Here the CDR3 DNA reads TGTGCCAGCAGGATCCTACAGGGATGGAACACTGAAGCTTTCTTT. Encoded protein: CASRILQGWNTEAFF.

In this sample, this clone turned up once. The rearrangement links TRBV2 to TRBJ1-2; D gene ambiguous. CDR1 is SNHLY, CDR2 FYNNEI, per germline. Trimming cost V 9 bases and J 2 bases, with 13 bases left between them. There are 13 residues in the CDR3. Here the CDR3 DNA reads TGTGCCAGTACATCGGCCGGCAACTATGGCTACACCTTC. Protein: CASTSAGNYGYTF.

The chain is built from TRBV20-1 and TRBJ1-2; no clear D gene. CDR1 is DFQATT, CDR2 SNEGSKA, per germline (reference sequence). The CDR3 is 14 amino acids. The V and J ends lost 3 bases and 3 bases respectively, with 14 bases between them. The DNA for the CDR3 is TGCAGTGCTAGTCCGTACAATGGGGACTATGGCTACACCTTC. It translates to CSASPYNGDYGYTF.

The chain joins TRBV9 to TRBJ1-1; D is unclear. V was clipped by 0 bases and J by 3 bases, with 6 bases between them. CDR3 size: 13 residues. CDR1 is SGDLS and CDR2 is YYNGEE in the germline V gene. CDR3 sequence reads: CASSVVEYTEAFF. CDR3 nucleotides: TGTGCCAGCAGCGTAGTTGAGTACACTGAAGCTTTCTTT.

The rearrangement uses TRBV7-6 and TRBJ1-2; D is ambiguous. This CDR3 region has 15 residues. Trimming cost V 5 bases and J 4 bases, with 17 bases left between them. Looked up from germline, CDR1 is SGHVS and CDR2 is FNYEAQ. As DNA, the CDR3 is TGTGCCAGCAGCCCAGATGCGCGGGAGTCCTATGGCTACACCTTC. Protein: CASSPDARESYGYTF.

The gene calls are TRBV7-2 and TRBJ1-5; no reliable D call. Trimming stripped 1 base from V and 6 bases from J, with 4 bases between. CDR3 length equals 12 residues. Germline values: CDR1 SGHTA, CDR2 FQGNSA. The CDR3 region has the DNA TGTGCCAGCAGCTTAGGCCCTCAGCCCCAGCATTTT. It is translated as CASSLGPQPQHF.

The chain carries TRBV18 and TRBJ1-1; 9 bases line up with TRBD1. J lost 7 bases, V lost 0 bases, and 9 bases had no gene match. The CDR3 spans 16 residues. Germline V gene data show CDR1 as KGHSH and CDR2 as LQKENI. The CDR3 nucleotides read TGTGCCAGCTCACCACCTCCGTTAACAGGGGGCGGTGAAGCTTTCTTT. Its translation is CASSPPPLTGGGEAFF. Together with reference TRBV18 and TRBJ1-1, the CDR3 gives the full variable domain: NAGVMQNPRHLVRRRGQEARLRCSPMKGHSHVYWYRQLPEEGLKFMVYLQKENIIDESGMPKERFSAEFPKEGPSILRIQQVVRGDSAAYFCASSPPPLTGGGEAFFGQGTRLTVV.